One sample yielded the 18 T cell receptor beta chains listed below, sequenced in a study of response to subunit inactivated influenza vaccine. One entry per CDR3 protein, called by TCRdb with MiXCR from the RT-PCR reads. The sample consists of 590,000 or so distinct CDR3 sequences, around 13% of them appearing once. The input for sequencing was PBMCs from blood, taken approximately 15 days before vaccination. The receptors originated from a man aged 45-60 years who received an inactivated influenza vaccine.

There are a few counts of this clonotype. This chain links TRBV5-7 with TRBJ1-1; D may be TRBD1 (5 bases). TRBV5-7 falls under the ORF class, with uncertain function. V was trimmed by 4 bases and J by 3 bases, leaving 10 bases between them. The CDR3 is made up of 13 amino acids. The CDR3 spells CASSRRGDTEAFF. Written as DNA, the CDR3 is TGTGCCAGCAGCCGTAGGGGTGACACTGAAGCTTTCTTT.

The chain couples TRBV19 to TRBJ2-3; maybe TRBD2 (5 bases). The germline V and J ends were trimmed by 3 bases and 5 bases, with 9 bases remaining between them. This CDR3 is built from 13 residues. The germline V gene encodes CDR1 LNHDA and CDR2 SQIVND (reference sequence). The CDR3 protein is CASSMGEGDTQYF. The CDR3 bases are TGTGCCAGTAGTATGGGAGAGGGAGATACGCAGTATTTT.

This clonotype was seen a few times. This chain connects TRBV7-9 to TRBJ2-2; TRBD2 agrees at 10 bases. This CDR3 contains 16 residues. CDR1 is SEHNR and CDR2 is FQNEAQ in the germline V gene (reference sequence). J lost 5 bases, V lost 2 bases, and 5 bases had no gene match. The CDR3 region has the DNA TGTGCCAGCAGCTTACGCGGACTAGCGGAAACCGGGGAGCTGTTTTTT. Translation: CASSLRGLAETGELFF.

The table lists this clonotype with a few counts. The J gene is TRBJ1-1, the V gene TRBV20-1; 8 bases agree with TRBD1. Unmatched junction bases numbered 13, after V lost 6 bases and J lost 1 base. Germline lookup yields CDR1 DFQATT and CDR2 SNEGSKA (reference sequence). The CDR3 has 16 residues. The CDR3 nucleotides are TGCAGTGCGCAGGGACAGGTGAGAATGCGGAACACTGAAGCTTTCTTT. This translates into CSAQGQVRMRNTEAFF.

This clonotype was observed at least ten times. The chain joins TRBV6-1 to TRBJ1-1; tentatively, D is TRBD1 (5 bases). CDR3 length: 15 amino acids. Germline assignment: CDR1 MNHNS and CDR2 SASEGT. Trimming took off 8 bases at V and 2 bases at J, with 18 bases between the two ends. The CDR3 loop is CASHAAGRGNTEAFF. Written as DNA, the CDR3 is TGTGCCAGCCACGCGGCTGGGAGGGGAAACACTGAAGCTTTCTTT.

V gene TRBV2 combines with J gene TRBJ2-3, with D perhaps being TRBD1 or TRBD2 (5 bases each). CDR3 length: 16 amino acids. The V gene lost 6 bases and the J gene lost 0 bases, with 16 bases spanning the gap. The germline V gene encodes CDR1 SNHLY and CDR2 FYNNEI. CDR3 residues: CASRGEQVPSTDTQYF. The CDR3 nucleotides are TGTGCCAGCAGGGGGGAGCAGGTCCCCAGCACAGATACGCAGTATTTT.

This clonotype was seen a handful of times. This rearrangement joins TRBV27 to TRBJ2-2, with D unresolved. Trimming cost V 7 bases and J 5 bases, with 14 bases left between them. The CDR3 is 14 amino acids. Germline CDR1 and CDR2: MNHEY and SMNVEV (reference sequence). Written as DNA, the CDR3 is TGTGCCAGCATGGGCGGTGCAAGGACCGGGGAGCTGTTTTTT. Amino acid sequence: CASMGGARTGELFF.

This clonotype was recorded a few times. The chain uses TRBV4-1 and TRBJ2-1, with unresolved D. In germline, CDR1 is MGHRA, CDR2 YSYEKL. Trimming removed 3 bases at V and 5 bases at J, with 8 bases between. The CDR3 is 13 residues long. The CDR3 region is CASSQAQHNEQFF. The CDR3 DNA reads TGCGCCAGCAGCCAGGCCCAGCACAATGAGCAGTTCTTC.

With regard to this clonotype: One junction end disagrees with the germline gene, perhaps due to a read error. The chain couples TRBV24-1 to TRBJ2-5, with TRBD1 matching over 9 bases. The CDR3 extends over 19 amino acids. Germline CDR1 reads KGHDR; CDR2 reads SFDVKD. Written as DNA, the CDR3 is TGTGCCACCAGTGATTTGCGAGGGACAGGGAGAGGGCTAAAAGATACCCAGTACTTC. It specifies CATSDLRGTGRGLKDTQYF.

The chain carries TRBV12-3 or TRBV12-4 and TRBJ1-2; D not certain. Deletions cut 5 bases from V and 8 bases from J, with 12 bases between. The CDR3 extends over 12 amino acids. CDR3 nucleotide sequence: TGTGCCAGCAGTACGGGCCTCGCAGGCTACACCTTC. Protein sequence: CASSTGLAGYTF.

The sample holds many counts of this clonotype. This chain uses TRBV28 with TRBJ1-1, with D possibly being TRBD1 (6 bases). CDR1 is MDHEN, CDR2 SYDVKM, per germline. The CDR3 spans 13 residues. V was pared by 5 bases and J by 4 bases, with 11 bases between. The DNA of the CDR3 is TGTGCCAGCAGTCTAAACAGGGTCACTGAAGCTTTCTTT. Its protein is CASSLNRVTEAFF.

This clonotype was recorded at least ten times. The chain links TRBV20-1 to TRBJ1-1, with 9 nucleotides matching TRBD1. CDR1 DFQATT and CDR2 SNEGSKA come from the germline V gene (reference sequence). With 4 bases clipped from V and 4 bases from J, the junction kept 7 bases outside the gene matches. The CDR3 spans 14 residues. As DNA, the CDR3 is TGCAGTGCTACTACAGGGGGCCTCGGCACTGAAGCTTTCTTT. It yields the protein CSATTGGLGTEAFF.

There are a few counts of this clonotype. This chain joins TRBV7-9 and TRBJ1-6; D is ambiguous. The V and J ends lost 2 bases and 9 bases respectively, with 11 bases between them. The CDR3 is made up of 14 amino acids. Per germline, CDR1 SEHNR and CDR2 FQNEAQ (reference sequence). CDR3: CASSLPLIGSPLHF. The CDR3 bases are TGTGCCAGCAGCTTACCCCTCATCGGTTCACCCCTCCACTTT.

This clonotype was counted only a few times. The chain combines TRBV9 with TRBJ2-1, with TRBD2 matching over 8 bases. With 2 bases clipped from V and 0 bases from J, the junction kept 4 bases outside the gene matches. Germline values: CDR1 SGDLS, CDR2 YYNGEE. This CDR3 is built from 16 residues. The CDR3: CASSVGLDTSYNEQFF. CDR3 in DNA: TGTGCCAGCAGCGTGGGACTAGACACCTCCTACAATGAGCAGTTCTTC.

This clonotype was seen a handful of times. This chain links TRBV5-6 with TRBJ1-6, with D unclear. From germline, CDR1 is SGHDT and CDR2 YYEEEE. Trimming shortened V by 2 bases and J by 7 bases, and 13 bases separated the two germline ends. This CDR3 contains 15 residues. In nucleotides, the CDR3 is TGTGCCAGCAGCTTAATCCCAAGCAGGAATTCACCCCTCCACTTT. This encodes CASSLIPSRNSPLHF. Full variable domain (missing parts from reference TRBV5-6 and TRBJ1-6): DAGVTQSPTHLIKTRGQQVTLRCSPKSGHDTVSWYQQALGQGPQFIFQYYEEEERQRGNFPDRFSGHQFPNYSSELNVNALLLGDSALYLCASSLIPSRNSPLHFGNGTRLTVT.

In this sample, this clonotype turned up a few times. CDR3 sequence (DNA): TGTGCCAGCAGTTTAAGAGCGGGAGTCACCTACGAGCAGTACTTC. Translated: CASSLRAGVTYEQYF. The chain carries TRBV28 and TRBJ2-7; 8 nucleotides align to TRBD2. Germline V gene lookup returns CDR1 MDHEN and CDR2 SYDVKM. The J segment lost 2 bases and the V segment lost 2 bases, leaving 5 bases of the junction unmatched. The length of the CDR3 is 15 residues.

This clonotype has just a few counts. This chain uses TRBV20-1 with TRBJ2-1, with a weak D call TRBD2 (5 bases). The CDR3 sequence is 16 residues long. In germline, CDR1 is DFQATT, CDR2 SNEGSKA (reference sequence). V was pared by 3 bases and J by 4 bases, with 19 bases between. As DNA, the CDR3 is TGCAGTGCTAGCCCCCTTGGAATTGGCGGGTACAATGAGCAGTTCTTC. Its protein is CSASPLGIGGYNEQFF.

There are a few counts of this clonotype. CDR3 protein: CSARLKGGRNSPLHF. DNA for the CDR3: TGCAGTGCTAGACTCAAGGGGGGGCGGAATTCACCCCTCCACTTT. The rearrangement joins TRBV20-1 to TRBJ1-6; D possibly corresponds to TRBD1 (6 bases). The CDR3 covers 15 residues. The ends were cut back, 2 bases at V and 7 bases at J, with 15 bases in the middle. The germline CDR1 and CDR2 sequences are DFQATT and SNEGSKA (reference sequence).